One sample yielded the 10 T cell receptor beta chains listed below, sequenced in a study of T cell responses to AZD1222 COVID-19 vaccine. Profiling relied on immunoSEQ multiplex PCR, and the TCRdb table lists in-frame clones only, not all of them. Altogether around 160,000 clones are present, around 94% being singletons, with the ten largest covering approximately 4.6%. Sequenced material: peripheral blood, taken 28 days after the second AZD1222 dose. The receptors derive from an adult who received the AZD1222 COVID-19 vaccine.

This rearrangement joins TRBV28 to TRBJ1-6; no reliable D call. CDR3 length: 17 amino acids. The V gene lost 5 bases and the J gene lost 0 bases, with 14 bases spanning the gap. Germline CDR1 and CDR2: MDHEN and SYDVKM. CDR3 bases: TGTGCCAGCAGTCCCTGGACGCTTAGCTCCTATAATTCACCCCTCCACTTT. Amino acid sequence: CASSPWTLSSYNSPLHF.

V and J are TRBV11-3 and TRBJ1-1, with a possible D match to TRBD1 (5 bases). The CDR3 extends over 15 amino acids. The V and J ends lost 4 bases and 0 bases respectively, with 12 bases between them. The V gene's germline CDR1 is SGHNT and CDR2 YENEEA. CDR3 loop: CASSSNPTVNTEAFF. In DNA, the CDR3 is TGTGCCAGCAGCTCTAACCCGACAGTGAACACTGAAGCTTTCTTT.

DNA for the CDR3: TGCGCCAGCAGCCAAGATTGGGGTATCTCTGGAAACACCATATATTTT. Protein sequence: CASSQDWGISGNTIYF. The V call is TRBV4-1, the J call TRBJ1-3, with D unclear. The CDR3 is 16 residues long. V was trimmed by 0 bases and J by 0 bases, leaving 9 bases between them. Germline CDR1 and CDR2: MGHRA and YSYEKL.

In its sample, this clone was seen once. The chain uses TRBV6-5 and TRBJ1-3; no reliable D call. Between the trimmed V and J ends, which lost 6 bases and 0 bases, there was a span of 12 bases. The CDR3 is made up of 15 amino acids. Per germline, CDR1 MNHEY and CDR2 SVGAGI. The CDR3 DNA follows: TGTGCCAGCAGGCGGGCCTACGACTCTGGAAACACCATATATTTT. Translating it yields CASRRAYDSGNTIYF.

The chain carries TRBV28 and TRBJ2-7; 7 nucleotides agree with TRBD1. Germline V gene data show CDR1 as MDHEN and CDR2 as SYDVKM. CDR3 length equals 13 residues. With V trimmed by 5 bases and J by 0 bases, 1 base remained unmatched. Here the CDR3 reads CASSQGDSYEQYF. In DNA form, the CDR3 reads TGTGCCAGCAGTCAGGGGGACTCCTACGAGCAGTACTTC.

The V gene is TRBV18, the J gene TRBJ2-5; D may be TRBD2 (7 bases). V lost 4 bases and J lost 3, with 9 bases in between. CDR1 KGHSH and CDR2 LQKENI come from the germline V gene. CDR3 length equals 13 residues. CDR3 region: CASSRGGEETQYF. DNA for the CDR3: TGTGCCAGCTCACGGGGGGGCGAAGAGACCCAGTACTTC.

This rearrangement joins TRBV10-3 to TRBJ2-7; D not resolved. Germline CDR1 and CDR2: ENHRY and SYGVKD. The V end lost 4 bases, the J end lost 4 bases, and 5 bases lay between the germline ends. This CDR3 comprises 11 residues. DNA for the CDR3: TGTGCCATCAGTGGGGGATACGAGCAGTACTTC. Its translation is CAISGGYEQYF.

Regarding this clone: Other nucleotide sequences in the sample specify the same CDR3. This chain connects TRBV6-5 to TRBJ1-1, with a possible D match to TRBD1 (6 bases). The germline V gene has CDR1 MNHEY and CDR2 SVGAGI. The CDR3 sequence is 15 residues long. V was trimmed by 0 bases and J by 1 base, leaving 9 bases between them. The CDR3 region has the DNA TGTGCCAGCAGTTACTCGCAGGGGAGGAACACTGAAGCTTTCTTT. Its protein product is CASSYSQGRNTEAFF.

V and J are TRBV6-6 and TRBJ1-4; D remains ambiguous. Germline loops: CDR1 MNHNY, CDR2 SVGAGI (reference sequence). V dropped 5 bases and J dropped 0 bases, with 16 bases sitting between them. The CDR3 is 17 residues long. CDR3 residues: CASSLSPFLATNEKLFF. The CDR3 DNA follows: TGTGCCAGCAGTCTTTCTCCTTTCCTCGCAACTAATGAAAAACTGTTTTTT.

The chain recombines TRBV6-2 or TRBV6-3 with TRBJ2-7; 13 bases fit TRBD2. Germline CDR1 reads MNHEY; CDR2 reads SVGEGT. CDR3 size: 17 residues. V lost 6 bases and J lost 5; bases outside the gene matches: 13. The chain's CDR3 is CASSEGTSGTRWDEQYF. The CDR3, as DNA: TGTGCCAGCAGCGAGGGGACTAGCGGGACCCGTTGGGACGAGCAGTACTTC.